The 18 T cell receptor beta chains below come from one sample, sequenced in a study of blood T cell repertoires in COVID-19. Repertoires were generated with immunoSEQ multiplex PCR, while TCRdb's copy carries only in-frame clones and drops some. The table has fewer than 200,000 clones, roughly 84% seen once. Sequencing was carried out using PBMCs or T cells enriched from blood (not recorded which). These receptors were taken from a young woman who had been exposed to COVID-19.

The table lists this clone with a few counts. The CDR3 coding sequence is TGTGCCAGCAGCGGGGCAGGGGGCGCGATGAACACTGAAGCTTTCTTT. This encodes CASSGAGGAMNTEAFF. The V gene is TRBV7-9, the J gene TRBJ1-1; 8 nucleotides match TRBD1. CDR3 length equals 16 residues. The ends lost 5 bases at V and 0 bases at J; junction bases unmatched: 8. Looked up from germline, CDR1 is SEHNR and CDR2 is FQNEAQ (reference sequence).

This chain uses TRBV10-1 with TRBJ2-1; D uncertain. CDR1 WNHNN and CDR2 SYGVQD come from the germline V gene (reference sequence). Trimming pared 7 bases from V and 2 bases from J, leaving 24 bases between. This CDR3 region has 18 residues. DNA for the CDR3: TGCGCCAGCACCAACTATAATCATTCACCACCGACCTACAATGAGCAGTTCTTC. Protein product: CASTNYNHSPPTYNEQFF.

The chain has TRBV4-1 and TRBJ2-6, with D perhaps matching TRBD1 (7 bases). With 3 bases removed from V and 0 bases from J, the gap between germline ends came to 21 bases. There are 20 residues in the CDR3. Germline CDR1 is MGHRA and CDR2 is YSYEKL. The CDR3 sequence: CASSHNGGTVHSSGANVLTF. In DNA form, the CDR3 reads TGCGCCAGCAGCCATAATGGCGGGACAGTTCATAGCTCTGGGGCCAACGTCCTGACTTTC.

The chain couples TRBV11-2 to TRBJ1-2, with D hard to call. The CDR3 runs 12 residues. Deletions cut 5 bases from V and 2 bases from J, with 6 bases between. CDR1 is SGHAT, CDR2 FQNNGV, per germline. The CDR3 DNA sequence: TGTGCCAGCAGCGAAGAGAACTATGGCTACACCTTC. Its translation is CASSEENYGYTF.

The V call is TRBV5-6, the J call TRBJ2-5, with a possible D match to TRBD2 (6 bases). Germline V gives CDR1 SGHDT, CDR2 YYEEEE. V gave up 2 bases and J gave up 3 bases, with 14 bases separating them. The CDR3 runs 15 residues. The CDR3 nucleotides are TGTGCCAGCAGCTTTGATGGGACTTCGAAAGAGACCCAGTACTTC. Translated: CASSFDGTSKETQYF. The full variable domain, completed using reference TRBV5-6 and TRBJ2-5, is DAGVTQSPTHLIKTRGQQVTLRCSPKSGHDTVSWYQQALGQGPQFIFQYYEEEERQRGNFPDRFSGHQFPNYSSELNVNALLLGDSALYLCASSFDGTSKETQYFGPGTRLLVL.

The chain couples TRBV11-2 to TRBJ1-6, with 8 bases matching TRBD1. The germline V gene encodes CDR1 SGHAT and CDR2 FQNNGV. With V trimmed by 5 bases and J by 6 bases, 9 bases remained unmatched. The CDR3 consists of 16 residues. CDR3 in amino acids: CASSDGTGAPNSPLHF. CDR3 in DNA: TGTGCCAGCAGCGACGGGACAGGCGCCCCTAATTCACCCCTCCACTTT.

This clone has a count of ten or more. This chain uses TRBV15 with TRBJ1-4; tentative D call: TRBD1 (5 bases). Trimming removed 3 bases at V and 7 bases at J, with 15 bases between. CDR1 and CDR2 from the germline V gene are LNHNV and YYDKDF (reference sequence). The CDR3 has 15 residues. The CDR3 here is CATSRVRGDFEKLFF. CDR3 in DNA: TGTGCCACCAGCAGGGTGCGGGGGGATTTTGAAAAACTGTTTTTT.

The CDR3 sequence: CASSVLGLDGGDQYF. CDR3 DNA: TGTGCCAGCAGCGTCTTAGGACTGGACGGGGGAGATCAGTACTTC. The rearrangement links TRBV9 to TRBJ2-7; TRBD2 is a possible D gene (6 bases). CDR1 and CDR2 (germline): SGDLS, YYNGEE. Trimming shortened V by 2 bases and J by 10 bases, and 22 bases separated the two germline ends. This CDR3 spans 15 amino acids.

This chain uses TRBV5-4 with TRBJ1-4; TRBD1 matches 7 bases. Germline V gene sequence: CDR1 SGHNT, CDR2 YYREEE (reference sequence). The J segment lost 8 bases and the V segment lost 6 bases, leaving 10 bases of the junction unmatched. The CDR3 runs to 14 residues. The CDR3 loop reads CASTPEGAGEKLFF. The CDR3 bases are TGTGCCAGCACCCCTGAGGGGGCAGGGGAAAAACTGTTTTTT.

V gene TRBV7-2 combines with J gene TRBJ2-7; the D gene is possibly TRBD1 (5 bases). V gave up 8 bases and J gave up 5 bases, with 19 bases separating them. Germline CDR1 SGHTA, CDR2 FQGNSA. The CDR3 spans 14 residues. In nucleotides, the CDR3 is TGTGCCAGCGGACCCCGAACAGGATATCACGAGCAGTACTTC. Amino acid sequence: CASGPRTGYHEQYF.

CDR3 coding DNA: TGTGCTAGTGGTTTTTTGCCGGGGACTAGCACAGATACGCAGTATTTT. Protein product: CASGFLPGTSTDTQYF. This chain links TRBV12-5 with TRBJ2-3, with D perhaps TRBD2 (6 bases). The V end was cut by 3 bases, the J end by 0 bases, with 13 bases between. The CDR3 sequence is 16 residues long. Germline V CDR1 and CDR2: LGHNT, FRNRAP.

CDR3 residues: CASSPRGGAETQYF. The CDR3 region has the DNA TGTGCCAGTAGTCCGCGGGGGGGCGCGGAGACCCAGTACTTC. The J gene is TRBJ2-5, the V gene TRBV19, with 9 bases aligning to TRBD2. Per germline, CDR1 LNHDA and CDR2 SQIVND (reference sequence). The length of the CDR3 is 14 residues. Losses at the gene ends were 5 bases for V and 5 bases for J; bases not matched to a gene: 6.

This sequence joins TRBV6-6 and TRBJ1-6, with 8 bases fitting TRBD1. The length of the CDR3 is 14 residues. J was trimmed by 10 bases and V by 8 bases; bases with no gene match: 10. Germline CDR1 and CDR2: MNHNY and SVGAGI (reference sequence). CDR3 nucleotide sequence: TGTGCCAGCGAGATAGGTACAGGGGGGTCACCCCTCCACTTT. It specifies CASEIGTGGSPLHF.

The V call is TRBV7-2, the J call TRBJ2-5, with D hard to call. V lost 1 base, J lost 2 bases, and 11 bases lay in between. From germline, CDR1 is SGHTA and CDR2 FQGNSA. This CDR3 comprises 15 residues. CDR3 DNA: TGTGCCAGCAGCTTAGGCCCTGAAACACAAGAGACCCAGTACTTC. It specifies CASSLGPETQETQYF. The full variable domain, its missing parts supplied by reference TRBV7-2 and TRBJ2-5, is GAGVSQSPSNKVTEKGKDVELRCDPISGHTALYWYRQSLGQGLEFLIYFQGNSAPDKSGLPSDRFSAERTGGSVSTLTIQRTQQEDSAVYLCASSLGPETQETQYFGPGTRLLVL.

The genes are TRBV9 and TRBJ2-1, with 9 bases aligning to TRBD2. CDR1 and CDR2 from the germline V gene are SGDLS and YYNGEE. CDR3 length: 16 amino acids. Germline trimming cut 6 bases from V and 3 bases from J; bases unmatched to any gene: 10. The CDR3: CASNAPLAGFYNEQFF. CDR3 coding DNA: TGTGCCAGCAACGCCCCTCTAGCGGGGTTCTACAATGAGCAGTTCTTC. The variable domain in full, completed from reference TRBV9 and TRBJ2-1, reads DSGVTQTPKHLITATGQRVTLRCSPRSGDLSVYWYQQSLDQGLQFLIQYYNGEERAKGNILERFSAQQFPDLHSELNLSSLELGDSALYFCASNAPLAGFYNEQFFGPGTRLTVL.

This chain's CDR3 is CASSVGLAMAGELFF. CDR3 sequence (DNA): TGCGCCAGCAGCGTGGGTCTAGCGATGGCCGGGGAGCTGTTTTTT. The chain couples TRBV5-1 to TRBJ2-2, with TRBD2 as a possible D gene (6 bases). The germline CDR1 and CDR2 sequences are SGHRS and YFSETQ. The CDR3 runs 15 residues. V dropped 4 bases and J dropped 6 bases, with 16 bases sitting between them.

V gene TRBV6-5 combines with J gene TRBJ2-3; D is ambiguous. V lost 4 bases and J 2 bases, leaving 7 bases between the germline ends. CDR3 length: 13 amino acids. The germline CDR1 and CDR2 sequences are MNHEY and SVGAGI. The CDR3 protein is CASSLAYTDTQYF. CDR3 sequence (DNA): TGTGCCAGCAGTTTGGCTTACACAGATACGCAGTATTTT.

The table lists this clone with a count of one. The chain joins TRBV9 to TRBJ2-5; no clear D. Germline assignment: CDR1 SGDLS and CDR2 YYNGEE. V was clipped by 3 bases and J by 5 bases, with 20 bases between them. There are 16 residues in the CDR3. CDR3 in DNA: TGTGCCAGCAGCGCCCGGGTTTTGTCGTATCGGGAGACCCAGTACTTC. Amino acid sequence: CASSARVLSYRETQYF.